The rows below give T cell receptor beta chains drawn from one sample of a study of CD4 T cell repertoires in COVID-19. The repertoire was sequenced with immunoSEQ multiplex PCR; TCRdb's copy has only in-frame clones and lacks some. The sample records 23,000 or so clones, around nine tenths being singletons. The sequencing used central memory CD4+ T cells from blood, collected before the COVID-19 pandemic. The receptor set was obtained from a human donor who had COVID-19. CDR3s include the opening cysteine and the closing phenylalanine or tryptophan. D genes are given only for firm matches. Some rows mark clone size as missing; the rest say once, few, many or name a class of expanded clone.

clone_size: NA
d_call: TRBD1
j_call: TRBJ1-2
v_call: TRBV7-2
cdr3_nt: TGTGCCAGCAGCACCTCGGACAGGGCCCGGGGCTACACCTTC
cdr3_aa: CASSTSDRARGYTF

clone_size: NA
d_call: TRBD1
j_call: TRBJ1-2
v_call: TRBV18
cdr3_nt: TGTGCCAGCTCACCACCGACGACAGGGGAGCATGGCTACACCTTC
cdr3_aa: CASSPPTTGEHGYTF

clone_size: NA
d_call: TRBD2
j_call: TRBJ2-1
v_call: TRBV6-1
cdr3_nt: TGTGCCAGCAGTGGAGATTTAGCGGGAGGGTACTACAATGAGCAGTTCTTC
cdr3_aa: CASSGDLAGGYYNEQFF

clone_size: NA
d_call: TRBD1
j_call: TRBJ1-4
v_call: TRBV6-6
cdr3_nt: TGTGCCAGCAGTCGACAGGGGGCTAATGAAAAACTGTTTTTT
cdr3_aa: CASSRQGANEKLFF

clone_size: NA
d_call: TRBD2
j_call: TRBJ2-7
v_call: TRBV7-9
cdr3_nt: TGTGCCAGCAGCTTAGCGCGAGGACTAGCGGGAATAATCTACGAGCAGTACTTC
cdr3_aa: CASSLARGLAGIIYEQYF

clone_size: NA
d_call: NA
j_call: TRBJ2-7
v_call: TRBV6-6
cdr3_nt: TGTGCCAGCAGTTACTCGAGGGCGGGGTCCACCTACGAGCAGTACTTC
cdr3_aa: CASSYSRAGSTYEQYF

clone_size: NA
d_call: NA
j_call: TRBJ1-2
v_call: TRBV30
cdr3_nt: TGTGCCTGGAGTCCCGGGTTCGACTTCGGCTACACCTTC
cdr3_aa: CAWSPGFDFGYTF

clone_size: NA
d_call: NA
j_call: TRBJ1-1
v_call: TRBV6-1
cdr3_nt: TGTGCCAGCAGTCACCAGATGAACACTGAAGCTTTCTTT
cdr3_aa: CASSHQMNTEAFF

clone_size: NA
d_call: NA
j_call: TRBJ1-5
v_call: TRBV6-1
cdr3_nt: TGTGCCAGCAGTGACGGGTTTGATCAGCCCCAGCATTTT
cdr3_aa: CASSDGFDQPQHF

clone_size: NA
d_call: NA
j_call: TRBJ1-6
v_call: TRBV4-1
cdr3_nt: TGCGCCAGCAGCCAAGAGGGACGGGGGTGGGGTTCACCCCTCCACTTT
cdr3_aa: CASSQEGRGWGSPLHF

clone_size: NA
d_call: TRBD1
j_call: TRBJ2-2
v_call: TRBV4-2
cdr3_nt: TGTGCCAGCAGCCAAGGGATCGGGACAGGGAGCACCGGGGAGCTGTTTTTT
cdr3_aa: CASSQGIGTGSTGELFF

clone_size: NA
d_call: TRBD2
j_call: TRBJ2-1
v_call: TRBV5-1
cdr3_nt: TGCGCCAGCAGCTCGCTCCCCCTAGCGGGAGGGGGTGAGCAGTTCTTC
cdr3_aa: CASSSLPLAGGGEQFF

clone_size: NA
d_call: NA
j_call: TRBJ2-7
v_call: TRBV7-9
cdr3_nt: TGTGCCAGCAGCCCCCCCCCGGGGTACGGGAAAAACGAGCAGTACTTC
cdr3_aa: CASSPPPGYGKNEQYF

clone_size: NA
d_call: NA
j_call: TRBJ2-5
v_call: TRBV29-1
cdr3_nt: TGCAGCGTTGAAGATCGATTCGGACTTGTCGCAGAGACCCAGTACTTC
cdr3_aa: CSVEDRFGLVAETQYF

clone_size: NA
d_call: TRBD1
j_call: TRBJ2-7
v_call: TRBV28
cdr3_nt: TGTGCCAGCAGTTTATCGGACAGGGGGCAGTACTTC
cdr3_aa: CASSLSDRGQYF

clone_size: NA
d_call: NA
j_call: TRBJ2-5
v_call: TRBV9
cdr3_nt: TGTGCCAGCAGCGTCCGACAGGACCAAGAGACCCAGTACTTC
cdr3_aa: CASSVRQDQETQYF

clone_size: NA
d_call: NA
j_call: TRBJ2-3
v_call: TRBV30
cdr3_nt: TGTGCCTGGAGCCCCCCGGGAGATACGCAGTATTTT
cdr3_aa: CAWSPPGDTQYF

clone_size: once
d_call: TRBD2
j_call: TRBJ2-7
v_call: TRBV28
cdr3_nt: TGTGCCAGCAGTTTAGGGGGGGTCCCCTACGAGCAGTACTTC
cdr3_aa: CASSLGGVPYEQYF

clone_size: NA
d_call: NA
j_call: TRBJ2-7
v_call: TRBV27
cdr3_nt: TGTGCCAGCAAGCAGGACTCACCCTACGAGCAGTACTTC
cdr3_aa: CASKQDSPYEQYF

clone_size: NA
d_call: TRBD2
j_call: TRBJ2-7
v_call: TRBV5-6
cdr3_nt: TGTGCCAGCAGTTCCCCAGCGGGGCCTCCCTACGAGCAGTACTTC
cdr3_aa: CASSSPAGPPYEQYF

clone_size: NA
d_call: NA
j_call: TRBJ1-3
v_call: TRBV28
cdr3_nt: TGTGCCAGCAGAGCTCCCCACTCTGGAAACACCATATATTTT
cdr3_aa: CASRAPHSGNTIYF

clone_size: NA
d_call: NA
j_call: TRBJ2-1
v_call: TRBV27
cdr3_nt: TGTGCCAGCAGTTTAGGCAGGGGTATTGTCCATGAGCAGTTCTTC
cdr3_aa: CASSLGRGIVHEQFF

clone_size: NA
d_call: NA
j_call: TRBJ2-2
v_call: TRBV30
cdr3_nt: TGTGCCTGGAGAAATCAGAACAGGGTGGTCACCGGGGAGCTGTTTTTT
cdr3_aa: CAWRNQNRVVTGELFF

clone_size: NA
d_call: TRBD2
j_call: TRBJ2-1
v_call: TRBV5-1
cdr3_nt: TGCGCCAGCAGCTTGAGGGAGGGAAATGAGCAGTTCTTC
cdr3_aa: CASSLREGNEQFF

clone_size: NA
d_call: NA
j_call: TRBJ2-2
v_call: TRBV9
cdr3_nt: TGTGCCAGCAGCGTAGCTCAGGTACTGAACACCGGGGAGCTGTTTTTT
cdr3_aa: CASSVAQVLNTGELFF